This TCR beta chain was captured in a study of shared clonotypes between healthy human individuals. Study-level results: Generation probabilities were higher for clonotypes shared across all four sorted-subset donors than for unshared ones.

The germline CDR1 and CDR2 sequences are SNHLY and FYNNEI. Losses at the gene ends were 2 bases for V and 9 bases for J; bases not matched to a gene: 10. CDR3 size: 15 residues. Note on this clone: Its target is not known.

CD4+ cell separation produced CD45RA+ naive and CD45RA-negative memory subsets. Sequencing used immunoSEQ multiplex PCR; TCRdb keeps in-frame clones, though not all of them. The top ten clones hold less than 0.06% of a sample with hundreds of thousands of clones, about 95% of them seen once. This receptor was identified in a woman in her thirties in good health. The sequenced sample consisted of naive CD4+ T cells sorted from blood. Subset here: CD45RA+ positively selected. The rearrangement uses TRBV2 and TRBJ2-5, with 9 bases identical to TRBD1. The CDR3 coding sequence is TGTGCCAGCAGTGAAATGTCGGGGACAGGGTCGGCCCAGTACTTC. As protein: CASSEMSGTGSAQYF.